What follows is one T cell receptor (beta chain) and its context. These data belong to a study of blood T cell repertoires in COVID-19. The protocol was immunoSEQ multiplex PCR, while the TCRdb copy is restricted to in-frame clones and leaves out a portion. The sample carries about 120,000 clones, more than 75% recorded once. This clonotype was sampled from a middle-aged man with acute or convalescent COVID-19. The sample taken for sequencing was peripheral blood.

This CDR3 reads CASSPRQGLGAFF. As DNA, the CDR3 is TGTGCCAGCAGCCCCCGACAGGGCCTAGGAGCTTTCTTT. The chain has TRBV3-1 (or the pseudogene TRBV3-2) and TRBJ1-1; 7 bases are shared with TRBD1. After removal of 4 bases from V and 10 bases from J, the junction contained 9 bases not matched to a gene. Germline-derived CDR1 and CDR2 are LGHDT and YNNKEL (reference sequence). The CDR3 sequence is 13 residues long.